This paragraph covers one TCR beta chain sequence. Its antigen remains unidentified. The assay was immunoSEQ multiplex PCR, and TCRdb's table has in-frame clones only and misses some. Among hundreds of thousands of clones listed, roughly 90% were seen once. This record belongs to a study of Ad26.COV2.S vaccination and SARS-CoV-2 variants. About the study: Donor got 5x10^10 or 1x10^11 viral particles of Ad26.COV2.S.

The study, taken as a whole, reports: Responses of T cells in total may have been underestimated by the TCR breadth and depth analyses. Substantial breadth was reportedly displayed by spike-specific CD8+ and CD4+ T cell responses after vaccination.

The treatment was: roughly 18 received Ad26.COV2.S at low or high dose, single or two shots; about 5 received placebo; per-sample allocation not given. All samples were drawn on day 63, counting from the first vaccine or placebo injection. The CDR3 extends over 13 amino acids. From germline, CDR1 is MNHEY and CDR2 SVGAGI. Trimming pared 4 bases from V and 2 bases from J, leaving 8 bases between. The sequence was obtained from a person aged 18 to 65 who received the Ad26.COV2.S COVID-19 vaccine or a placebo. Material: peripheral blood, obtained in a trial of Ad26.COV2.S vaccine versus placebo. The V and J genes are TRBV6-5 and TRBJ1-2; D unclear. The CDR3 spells CASSFSENYGYTF. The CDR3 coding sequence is TGTGCCAGCAGTTTCTCAGAGAACTATGGCTACACCTTC.